Following are 31 T cell receptor beta chains from one sample sequenced in a study of blood T cell repertoires in COVID-19. TCRdb keeps only in-frame clones here, not all; method: immunoSEQ multiplex PCR. The repertoire holds some 50,000 clones, more than 70% seen once, with approximately 2% in the top ten. The sequenced sample was peripheral blood. These receptor sequences come from a woman in her sixties or seventies with acute or convalescent COVID-19.

The chain has TRBV6-5 and TRBJ1-5; 8 bases match TRBD1. Trimming took 9 bases from V and 1 from J; bases not matched to a gene: 2. Germline V CDR1 and CDR2: MNHEY, SVGAGI. CDR3 length equals 13 residues. CDR3 in amino acids: CASGQGSNQPQHF. CDR3 nucleotides: TGTGCCAGTGGACAGGGAAGCAATCAGCCCCAGCATTTT.

J is TRBJ1-2 and V is TRBV6-5; D might be TRBD1 (5 bases). From germline, CDR1 is MNHEY and CDR2 SVGAGI. The CDR3 has 12 residues. V lost 2 bases and J lost 4, with 5 bases in between. For the CDR3, the DNA is TGTGCCAGCAGTTACAGGGGCTATGGCTACACCTTC. It translates to CASSYRGYGYTF.

The chain uses TRBV11-3 and TRBJ1-1, with 7 bases aligning to TRBD1. Trimming removed 1 base from V and 8 bases from J; junction bases left unmatched: 4. The CDR3 contains 13 residues. The germline CDR1 and CDR2 sequences are SGHNT and YENEEA. The CDR3 region is CASSLARDSEAFF. CDR3 coding DNA: TGTGCCAGCAGCTTAGCCCGGGACAGCGAAGCTTTCTTT.

Only one count was recorded for this clone. V usage is TRBV7-2 and J usage is TRBJ2-5, with 13 bases identical to TRBD2. Germline V lookup: CDR1 SGHTA, CDR2 FQGNSA. Trimming cost V 1 base and J 9 bases; bases outside gene matches: 5. The CDR3 loop spans 15 amino acids. CDR3 loop: CASSLVTSGGHPQYF. The CDR3 DNA follows: TGTGCCAGCAGCTTAGTGACTAGCGGGGGGCACCCCCAGTACTTC.

The V call is TRBV7-2, the J call TRBJ1-2; 7 positions agree with TRBD1. The CDR3 has 15 residues. Looked up from germline, CDR1 is SGHTA and CDR2 is FQGNSA. V was clipped by 5 bases and J by 3 bases; unmatched bases: 9. CDR3 coding DNA: TGTGCCAGCAGCCCCTCCCCAGGGGGGTACTATGGCTACACCTTC. Amino acid sequence: CASSPSPGGYYGYTF.

In its sample, this clone was seen once. V gene TRBV7-9 combines with J gene TRBJ1-6, with D hard to call. Trimming removed 0 bases at V and 10 bases at J, with 7 bases between. Germline V gene sequence: CDR1 SEHNR, CDR2 FQNEAQ (reference sequence). The CDR3 loop spans 13 amino acids. The CDR3 bases are TGTGCCAGCAGCTTAGCCGCCGGGTCACCCCTCCACTTT. It translates to CASSLAAGSPLHF. Full variable domain (missing parts from reference TRBV7-9 and TRBJ1-6): DTGVSQNPRHKITKRGQNVTFRCDPISEHNRLYWYRQTLGQGPEFLTYFQNEAQLEKSRLLSDRFSAERPKGSFSTLEIQRTEQGDSAMYLCASSLAAGSPLHFGNGTRLTVT.

This clone was recorded once. CDR3 coding DNA: TGTGCCATCAGTGAGTCAGCCTCTGTGGCTGAAGCTTTCTTT. Translation: CAISESASVAEAFF. This chain uses TRBV10-3 with TRBJ1-1; no clear D. Germline CDR1 reads ENHRY; CDR2 reads SYGVKD. V was trimmed by 0 bases and J by 6 bases, leaving 11 bases between them. This CDR3 has 14 residues.

J is TRBJ2-4 and V is TRBV4-2, with D possibly being TRBD2 (5 bases). Trimming took off 0 bases at V and 9 bases at J, with 12 bases between the two ends. This CDR3 region has 14 residues. Germline V gives CDR1 LGHNA, CDR2 YNFKEQ. CDR3 nucleotides: TGTGCCAGCAGCCAAGAAGTGGAAGGAGGCATTCAGTACTTC. This codes for CASSQEVEGGIQYF.

V and J are TRBV7-6 and TRBJ2-2; 7 nucleotides line up with TRBD1. The V gene end was trimmed by 4 bases and the J gene end by 6 bases; junction bases not matched to a gene: 8. This CDR3 has 15 amino acids. From germline, CDR1 is SGHVS and CDR2 FNYEAQ. Written as DNA, the CDR3 is TGTGCCAGCAGCTCAGGACAGGCGGCGTCCGGGGAGCTGTTTTTT. Amino acid sequence: CASSSGQAASGELFF.

The chain has TRBV5-1 and TRBJ1-6; 12 positions agree with TRBD1. Unmatched junction bases numbered 5, after V lost 4 bases and J lost 6 bases. Germline CDR1 reads SGHRS; CDR2 reads YFSETQ. The CDR3 sequence is 16 residues long. The CDR3 spells CASSQGQGAGNSPLHF. CDR3 nucleotide sequence: TGCGCCAGCAGCCAGGGACAGGGGGCCGGTAATTCACCCCTCCACTTT.

This clone was found once. The V and J genes are TRBV29-1 and TRBJ2-5; the D gene is possibly TRBD1 (6 bases). The CDR3 covers 16 residues. The germline gives CDR1 SQVTM, CDR2 ANQGSEA. The V and J ends lost 0 bases and 5 bases respectively, with 19 bases between them. The CDR3 protein is CSVEDRSQGFMETQYF. CDR3 nucleotides: TGCAGCGTTGAAGATCGAAGTCAGGGGTTCATGGAGACCCAGTACTTC.

CDR3 in DNA: TGTGCCAGCAGCACCCGGGACAGGGCTGAGGAAAAACTGTTTTTT. Translating gives CASSTRDRAEEKLFF. The chain carries TRBV9 and TRBJ1-4, with 9 bases fitting TRBD1. J lost 8 bases, V lost 4 bases, and 9 bases had no gene match. The CDR3 extends over 15 amino acids. CDR1 and CDR2 (germline): SGDLS, YYNGEE.

The J gene is TRBJ2-1, the V gene TRBV28; 12 nucleotides line up with TRBD1. The CDR3 is 19 amino acids. V gave up 5 bases and J gave up 7 bases; unmatched junction bases: 18. CDR1 and CDR2 (germline): MDHEN, SYDVKM. This chain's CDR3 is CASSPWGDRGRFSTNEQFF. The CDR3 DNA sequence: TGTGCCAGCAGTCCGTGGGGGGACAGGGGGCGGTTTTCCACAAATGAGCAGTTCTTC.

J is TRBJ2-1 and V is TRBV3-1 (or the pseudogene TRBV3-2), with 10 bases aligning to TRBD2. This CDR3 region has 15 residues. Trimming removed 4 bases from V and 15 bases from J; junction bases left unmatched: 15. CDR1 and CDR2 from the germline V gene are LGHDT and YNNKEL (reference sequence). The CDR3 is CASSLRPGLAPLGFF. The CDR3 DNA reads TGTGCCAGCAGCCTTAGACCGGGACTAGCGCCCTTGGGGTTCTTC.

The chain couples TRBV5-8 to TRBJ1-1; D gene uncertain. Germline V lookup: CDR1 SGHTS, CDR2 YDEGEE. The CDR3 is made up of 13 amino acids. Trimming removed 0 bases at V and 7 bases at J, with 10 bases between. The CDR3 protein is CASSLAWSFEAFF. CDR3 in DNA: TGTGCCAGCAGCTTGGCCTGGAGTTTTGAAGCTTTCTTT. Full variable domain (outside the CDR3, taken from reference TRBV5-8 and TRBJ1-1): EAGVTQSPTHLIKTRGQQATLRCSPISGHTSVYWYQQALGLGLQFLLWYDEGEERNRGNFPPRFSGRQFPNYSSELNVNALELEDSALYLCASSLAWSFEAFFGQGTRLTVV.

This clone appeared a few times. The rearrangement uses TRBV3-1 (or the pseudogene TRBV3-2) and TRBJ2-1, with 10 bases identical to TRBD2. V lost 0 bases and J lost 14; bases outside the gene matches: 7. In germline, CDR1 is LGHDT, CDR2 YNNKEL (reference sequence). CDR3 length: 14 residues. The DNA of the CDR3 is TGTGCCAGCAGCCAAGAATGGGGCCTAGCGGGAGAGTTCTTC. This codes for CASSQEWGLAGEFF.

The chain links TRBV5-1 to TRBJ2-1; 12 bases are a match to TRBD2. CDR1 and CDR2 (germline): SGHRS, YFSETQ. V lost 7 bases to trimming and J lost 8 bases; unmatched junction nucleotides: 7. The CDR3 is 14 amino acids. The CDR3 DNA follows: TGCGCCAGCGGGACTAGCGGGTTGACAGATGAGCAGTTCTTC. Protein: CASGTSGLTDEQFF.

This rearrangement joins TRBV19 to TRBJ2-7, with a weak D call TRBD2 (6 bases). Looked up from germline, CDR1 is LNHDA and CDR2 is SQIVND (reference sequence). The CDR3 runs 13 residues. Trimming removed 5 bases at V and 3 bases at J, with 11 bases between. The CDR3 is CASSVRGSYEQYF. CDR3 bases: TGTGCCAGTAGTGTCCGGGGGAGCTACGAGCAGTACTTC.

The chain combines TRBV7-9 with TRBJ1-1; D is possibly TRBD1 (6 bases). V was cut by 4 bases and J by 6 bases, with 18 bases left in between. The CDR3 has 15 amino acids. Germline V gene sequence: CDR1 SEHNR, CDR2 FQNEAQ (reference sequence). The CDR3 DNA reads as TGTGCCAGCAGCTCGGACAGAGGGTTTGCCGCTGAAGCTTTCTTT. As protein: CASSSDRGFAAEAFF. The variable domain in full, with the rest retrieved from reference TRBV7-9 and TRBJ1-1, is DTGVSQNPRHKITKRGQNVTFRCDPISEHNRLYWYRQTLGQGPEFLTYFQNEAQLEKSRLLSDRFSAERPKGSFSTLEIQRTEQGDSAMYLCASSSDRGFAAEAFFGQGTRLTVV.

This clone has a single count. The chain has TRBV6-1 and TRBJ1-5; D is unclear. The CDR3 spans 16 residues. Germline V lookup: CDR1 MNHNS, CDR2 SASEGT. V lost 0 bases to trimming and J lost 5 bases, with 14 bases between them. In DNA, the CDR3 is TGTGCCAGCAGTGAAGCAGTACGGTTATCTTATCAGCCCCAGCATTTT. This codes for CASSEAVRLSYQPQHF.

In this sample, this clone turned up a few times. The genes are TRBV19 and TRBJ2-2; D is perhaps TRBD2 (6 bases). The CDR3 has 15 amino acids. V lost 8 bases and J 4 bases, leaving 17 bases between the germline ends. From germline, CDR1 is LNHDA and CDR2 SQIVND (reference sequence). The CDR3 protein is CASEDGGKGTGELFF. The CDR3 bases are TGTGCCAGTGAGGACGGGGGAAAGGGCACCGGGGAGCTGTTTTTT. Using reference TRBV19 and TRBJ2-2 for the parts outside the CDR3, the full variable domain is DGGITQSPKYLFRKEGQNVTLSCEQNLNHDAMYWYRQDPGQGLRLIYYSQIVNDFQKGDIAEGYSVSREKKESFPLTVTSAQKNPTAFYLCASEDGGKGTGELFFGEGSRLTVL.

The chain employs TRBV19 and TRBJ1-1; a possible D gene is TRBD1 (6 bases). V lost 4 bases to trimming and J lost 5 bases, with 17 bases between them. Germline CDR1 is LNHDA and CDR2 is SQIVND (reference sequence). The CDR3 is 15 amino acids. This chain's CDR3 is CASSKLHRAKTEAFF. The CDR3 DNA sequence: TGTGCCAGTAGTAAGCTCCACAGGGCAAAGACTGAAGCTTTCTTT. Together with reference TRBV19 and TRBJ1-1, the CDR3 gives the full variable domain: DGGITQSPKYLFRKEGQNVTLSCEQNLNHDAMYWYRQDPGQGLRLIYYSQIVNDFQKGDIAEGYSVSREKKESFPLTVTSAQKNPTAFYLCASSKLHRAKTEAFFGQGTRLTVV.

This clone was seen a handful of times. The gene calls are TRBV7-9 and TRBJ1-2; possibly TRBD1 for D (5 bases). The V and J ends lost 1 base and 14 bases respectively, with 14 bases between them. The CDR3 covers 12 residues. Germline CDR1 reads SEHNR; CDR2 reads FQNEAQ (reference sequence). Written as DNA, the CDR3 is TGTGCCAGCAGCTTAGGCTCGGAGCCAGGGACCTTC. It translates to CASSLGSEPGTF.

V gene TRBV27 combines with J gene TRBJ1-5; TRBD1 matches at 8 bases. Germline V lookup: CDR1 MNHEY, CDR2 SMNVEV (reference sequence). The V gene end was trimmed by 6 bases and the J gene end by 0 bases; junction bases not matched to a gene: 1. The CDR3 extends over 14 amino acids. The CDR3 DNA follows: TGTGCCAGCAGGGACAGGGCTAGCAATCAGCCCCAGCATTTT. Encoded protein: CASRDRASNQPQHF.

This rearrangement joins TRBV11-2 to TRBJ2-7, with TRBD1 matching 9 bases. CDR3 size: 17 residues. Trimming at V came to 5 bases and at J to 0 bases, leaving 11 bases not matched to a gene. Germline CDR1 SGHAT, CDR2 FQNNGV. CDR3 loop: CASSPSGQGLRSYEQYF. The CDR3 DNA reads TGTGCCAGCAGCCCCTCCGGACAGGGGTTACGCTCCTACGAGCAGTACTTC.

The chain employs TRBV5-1 and TRBJ2-3; D is undetermined. With 0 bases removed from V and 5 bases from J, the gap between germline ends came to 10 bases. Germline-derived CDR1 and CDR2 are SGHRS and YFSETQ. The CDR3 extends over 14 amino acids. The CDR3 loop is CASSLAEQVDTQYF. As DNA, the CDR3 is TGCGCCAGCAGCTTGGCCGAGCAGGTAGATACGCAGTATTTT.

The DNA for the CDR3 is TGCGCCAGCAGGGTCATTCCGAGCTCCTACGAGCAGTACTTC. This encodes CASRVIPSSYEQYF. The rearrangement joins TRBV5-1 to TRBJ2-7; D unresolved. The CDR3 has 14 amino acids. CDR1 SGHRS and CDR2 YFSETQ come from the germline V gene. Between the trimmed V and J ends, which lost 5 bases and 0 bases, there was a span of 12 bases.

This chain uses TRBV28 with TRBJ1-3, with a weak D call TRBD1 (5 bases). CDR3 size: 17 residues. V was trimmed by 6 bases and J by 4 bases, leaving 22 bases between them. Germline-derived CDR1 and CDR2 are MDHEN and SYDVKM. CDR3: CASRETQGARSGNTIYF. The CDR3 DNA follows: TGTGCCAGCAGGGAAACTCAAGGGGCCCGGAGCGGAAACACCATATATTTT.

This CDR3 is CASSSGTSGGGTQYF. In nucleotides, the CDR3 is TGTGCCAGCAGCTCCGGGACTAGCGGGGGGGGGACCCAGTACTTC. This chain links TRBV7-2 with TRBJ2-5; TRBD2 agrees at 16 bases. Trimming removed 4 bases from V and 7 bases from J; junction bases left unmatched: 3. Germline-derived CDR1 and CDR2 are SGHTA and FQGNSA. The CDR3 has 15 residues.

The V gene is TRBV19, the J gene TRBJ2-5, with 8 bases that match TRBD1. Germline V gene sequence: CDR1 LNHDA, CDR2 SQIVND (reference sequence). J gave up 5 bases and V 5 bases, and 16 bases lay outside the gene matches. The CDR3 runs 17 residues. The CDR3 DNA reads TGTGCCAGTAGTCCTTGGACAGGGAAGATTGGGTCGGAGACCCAGTACTTC. This sequence encodes CASSPWTGKIGSETQYF.

The rearrangement uses TRBV28 and TRBJ1-6; the match to TRBD1 covers 9 bases. Germline values: CDR1 MDHEN, CDR2 SYDVKM. V trimming: 6 bases; J trimming: 9 bases; junction bases outside the gene matches: 6. The CDR3 totals 14 residues. The CDR3 region has the DNA TGTGCCAGCAGGTCCCCGACAGGGGGTTCACCCCTCCACTTT. It is translated as CASRSPTGGSPLHF.